The next 29 T cell receptor beta chains were all read from a single sample in a study of identical twins. TCRdb reanalysed the 5' RACE reads using MiXCR and keeps one entry per CDR3 protein. The sample yields roughly 1.6 million distinct CDR3 sequences, less than 35% seen once. The sequencing input was cord blood. These receptor sequences come from a newborn girl in good health.

The rearrangement links TRBV29-1 to TRBJ2-1; 9 positions match TRBD1. The CDR3 is 14 residues long. Germline loops: CDR1 SQVTM, CDR2 ANQGSEA. V lost 6 bases and J lost 3; bases outside the gene matches: 6. The CDR3 sequence: CSVPGQGFYNEQFF. CDR3 DNA sequence: TGCAGCGTCCCGGGACAGGGTTTCTACAATGAGCAGTTCTTC.

The V gene is TRBV6-5, the J gene TRBJ2-5; D might be TRBD1 (6 bases). The end of the DNA aligns better with TRBJ2-7, so the J call may be wrong. The germline gives CDR1 MNHEY, CDR2 SVGAGI. CDR3 length: 14 residues. The CDR3 here is CASSQTGTPHEQYF. The CDR3 DNA sequence: TGTGCCAGCAGCCAAACAGGGACCCCTCACGAGCAGTACTTC.

V gene TRBV20-1 combines with J gene TRBJ2-3; 7 bases agree with TRBD2. The germline V gene encodes CDR1 DFQATT and CDR2 SNEGSKA (reference sequence). The ends lost 3 bases at V and 0 bases at J; junction bases unmatched: 3. The CDR3 extends over 14 amino acids. DNA of the CDR3: TGCAGTGCTAGCGGGCGGGAGAGCACAGATACGCAGTATTTT. Protein product: CSASGRESTDTQYF.

The rearrangement uses TRBV6-5 and TRBJ2-7; 9 bases are a match to TRBD2. Germline V lookup: CDR1 MNHEY, CDR2 SVGAGI. The CDR3 is made up of 17 amino acids. V was pared by 2 bases and J by 0 bases, with 8 bases of the junction left unmatched. The CDR3 reads CASSYGGLAGSSYEQYF. The CDR3 DNA is TGTGCCAGCAGTTACGGGGGGCTAGCGGGGAGCTCCTACGAGCAGTACTTC.

V is TRBV5-1 and J is TRBJ2-3; 7 nucleotides match TRBD2. Germline-derived CDR1 and CDR2 are SGHRS and YFSETQ. V shed 2 bases and J 2 bases; nucleotides not matched to a gene: 8. The CDR3 is made up of 16 amino acids. The CDR3 reads CASSFRGSPLTDTQYF. CDR3 DNA sequence: TGCGCCAGCAGCTTCCGCGGGAGTCCCCTCACAGATACGCAGTATTTT.

The rearrangement uses TRBV20-1 and TRBJ2-5, with 10 bases aligning to TRBD2. This CDR3 region has 15 residues. Germline V gene sequence: CDR1 DFQATT, CDR2 SNEGSKA (reference sequence). The V gene end was trimmed by 1 base and the J gene end by 1 base; junction bases not matched to a gene: 3. The DNA for the CDR3 is TGCAGTGCTAGAGTGCTAGCGGGAGCCCAAGAGACCCAGTACTTC. Encoded protein: CSARVLAGAQETQYF.

This clonotype was found once. The chain is built from TRBV12-3 or TRBV12-4 and TRBJ2-1; perhaps TRBD1 as D (7 bases). The CDR3 has 14 residues. V was cut by 6 bases and J by 10 bases, with 19 bases left in between. CDR3 nucleotides: TGTGCCAGCAGCCCGACAGGGACTTCCTACGAGCAGTTCTTC. Protein sequence: CASSPTGTSYEQFF.

V and J are TRBV5-1 and TRBJ2-1; 11 bases agree with TRBD2. This CDR3 is 16 amino acids long. Trimming at V came to 0 bases and at J to 7 bases, leaving 6 bases not matched to a gene. Germline lookup yields CDR1 SGHRS and CDR2 YFSETQ. CDR3 in DNA: TGCGCCAGCAGCTTGGGACCTAGCGGGAGGCCGAATGAGCAGTTCTTC. It yields the protein CASSLGPSGRPNEQFF.

This clonotype has just a few counts. The germline gene is not matched at one end of the junction; a read error may be the cause. V is TRBV5-1 and J is TRBJ1-1; 9 bases map to TRBD1. The CDR3 contains 13 residues. CDR1 and CDR2 from the germline V gene are SGHRS and YFSETQ. CDR3 region: CASSGTGGTEVFF. In DNA, the CDR3 is TGCGCCAGCAGCGGAACAGGGGGCACTGAAGTTTTCTTT.

This clonotype has just a few counts. The rearrangement links TRBV9 to TRBJ2-7, with TRBD2 as a possible D gene (5 bases). This CDR3 comprises 14 residues. Per germline, CDR1 SGDLS and CDR2 YYNGEE. V dropped 3 bases and J dropped 0 bases, with 10 bases sitting between them. CDR3 in amino acids: CASSARGSSYEQYF. CDR3 DNA sequence: TGTGCCAGCAGCGCCCGGGGAAGCTCCTACGAGCAGTACTTC. Together with reference TRBV9 and TRBJ2-7, the CDR3 gives the full variable domain: DSGVTQTPKHLITATGQRVTLRCSPRSGDLSVYWYQQSLDQGLQFLIQYYNGEERAKGNILERFSAQQFPDLHSELNLSSLELGDSALYFCASSARGSSYEQYFGPGTRLTVT.

V gene TRBV18 combines with J gene TRBJ1-6; the D is unclear. CDR1 and CDR2 from the germline V gene are KGHSH and LQKENI. The CDR3 runs 15 residues. Trimming stripped 1 base from V and 3 bases from J, with 7 bases between. This CDR3 reads CASSPQGNYNSPLHF. The DNA of the CDR3 is TGTGCCAGCTCACCACAGGGCAACTATAATTCACCCCTCCACTTT.

The J gene is TRBJ2-3, the V gene TRBV12-3 or TRBV12-4, with D perhaps matching TRBD2 (6 bases). V dropped 6 bases and J dropped 6 bases, with 19 bases sitting between them. This CDR3 comprises 15 residues. CDR3 region: CASSWTGTLPDTQYF. The CDR3 DNA reads as TGTGCCAGCAGCTGGACCGGGACTCTACCGGATACGCAGTATTTT.

There are a few counts of this clonotype. The chain combines TRBV20-1 with TRBJ2-1, with 11 positions matching TRBD2. Germline V CDR1 and CDR2: DFQATT, SNEGSKA (reference sequence). The CDR3 has 20 amino acids. V lost 4 bases to trimming and J lost 0 bases; unmatched junction nucleotides: 17. Here the CDR3 reads CSATSLPGLAVMSSYNEQFF. The CDR3 nucleotides read TGCAGTGCTACCTCTCTCCCGGGACTAGCGGTCATGAGCTCCTACAATGAGCAGTTCTTC.

A few counts support this clonotype. The chain couples TRBV5-1 to TRBJ2-7, with 10 bases lining up with TRBD1. The germline CDR1 and CDR2 sequences are SGHRS and YFSETQ. The CDR3 covers 15 residues. With 2 bases clipped from V and 4 bases from J, the junction kept 6 bases outside the gene matches. As DNA, the CDR3 is TGCGCCAGCAGCTTCCCCGGGACAGGGGCTTACGAGCAGTACTTC. It encodes CASSFPGTGAYEQYF.

This clonotype was detected many times. The genes are TRBV6-6 and TRBJ2-5, with D unclear. Germline V gene data show CDR1 as MNHNY and CDR2 as SVGAGI (reference sequence). V was cut by 5 bases and J by 0 bases, with 7 bases left in between. The CDR3 is 13 residues long. The chain's CDR3 is CASSLSHQETQYF. CDR3 nucleotide sequence: TGTGCCAGCAGTCTATCCCACCAAGAGACCCAGTACTTC.

In this sample, this clonotype turned up a few times. The genes are TRBV2 and TRBJ2-7; D remains unclear. Germline CDR1 reads SNHLY; CDR2 reads FYNNEI. This CDR3 comprises 11 residues. V lost 4 bases, J lost 6 bases, and 7 bases lay in between. CDR3 in amino acids: CASSVVPEQYF. In DNA form, the CDR3 reads TGTGCCAGCAGTGTAGTTCCCGAGCAGTACTTC.

To note about this clonotype: One base away lies a much larger clone, so this may be a sequencing read error. CDR3 bases: TGCAGCGTCCTTAATTCGGAAGAGACCCAGTACTTC. Translation gives CSVLNSEETQYF. The V gene is TRBV29-1, the J gene TRBJ2-5; D is unclear. This CDR3 spans 12 amino acids. Trimming took off 6 bases at V and 3 bases at J, with 11 bases between the two ends. From germline, CDR1 is SQVTM and CDR2 ANQGSEA. The complete variable domain, with remaining parts taken from reference TRBV29-1 and TRBJ2-5, reads SAVISQKPSRDICQRGTSLTIQCQVDSQVTMMFWYRQQPGQSLTLIATANQGSEATYESGFVIDKFPISRPNLTFSTLTVSNMSPEDSSIYLCSVLNSEETQYFGPGTRLLVL.

This clonotype was observed a handful of times. This sequence joins TRBV5-1 and TRBJ1-1; D not certain. The CDR3 covers 14 residues. From germline, CDR1 is SGHRS and CDR2 YFSETQ. V was clipped by 1 base and J by 1 base, with 8 bases between them. CDR3 DNA: TGCGCCAGCAGCTTGAGGTGGGAGAACACTGAAGCTTTCTTT. Encoded protein: CASSLRWENTEAFF.

The chain is built from TRBV29-1 and TRBJ1-3, with TRBD1 matching 9 bases. After removal of 6 bases from V and 8 bases from J, the junction contained 14 bases not matched to a gene. The CDR3 is 15 amino acids. In germline, CDR1 is SQVTM, CDR2 ANQGSEA. In nucleotides, the CDR3 is TGCAGCGTCGGGATCGGACAGGGGTATTGGGACACCATATATTTT. Protein sequence: CSVGIGQGYWDTIYF.

This clonotype was picked up a small number of times. V and J are TRBV2 and TRBJ2-3; D unresolved. V dropped 6 bases and J dropped 0 bases, with 10 bases sitting between them. From germline, CDR1 is SNHLY and CDR2 FYNNEI. The CDR3 totals 14 residues. The chain's CDR3 is CASRALSSTDTQYF. CDR3 in DNA: TGTGCCAGCAGAGCGCTTTCTAGCACAGATACGCAGTATTTT.

This clonotype was seen at least ten times. V is TRBV5-1 and J is TRBJ2-1; D is uncertain. The CDR3 totals 14 residues. The V end lost 1 base, the J end lost 2 bases, and 7 bases lay between the germline ends. CDR1 and CDR2 from the germline V gene are SGHRS and YFSETQ. The CDR3 region is CASSLTKTYNEQFF. The CDR3 DNA follows: TGCGCCAGCAGCTTGACTAAAACCTACAATGAGCAGTTCTTC.

The chain joins TRBV20-1 to TRBJ2-5, with 7 positions matching TRBD1. V lost 3 bases, J lost 0 bases, and 1 base stayed unmatched. Germline loops: CDR1 DFQATT, CDR2 SNEGSKA (reference sequence). CDR3 length: 13 residues. Written as DNA, the CDR3 is TGCAGTGCTAGGGACAGGTACCAAGAGACCCAGTACTTC. This gives the protein CSARDRYQETQYF.

The sample holds one count of this clonotype. This sequence joins TRBV27 and TRBJ2-2, with D perhaps TRBD1 or TRBD2 (5 bases each). V gave up 2 bases and J gave up 6 bases, with 13 bases separating them. Germline V gene data show CDR1 as MNHEY and CDR2 as SMNVEV (reference sequence). The CDR3 length is 15 residues. CDR3 loop: CASSLRLRGAGELFF. CDR3 in DNA: TGTGCCAGCAGTTTACGTCTGCGAGGGGCCGGGGAGCTGTTTTTT.

In regard to this clonotype: A much larger clone lies a single base off, so this may be a read error. This chain connects TRBV29-1 to TRBJ2-5; no reliable D call. Trimming took off 0 bases at V and 11 bases at J, with 19 bases between the two ends. Germline CDR1 is SQVTM and CDR2 is ANQGSEA. The CDR3 totals 14 residues. CDR3 protein: CSVEEPKRVNEQYF. The CDR3 DNA reads TGCAGCGTTGAAGAACCGAAAAGGGTCAATGAGCAGTACTTC.

This clonotype was recorded a few times. The V and J genes are TRBV24-1 and TRBJ1-1; TRBD1 matches 8 bases. This CDR3 contains 14 residues. V lost 4 bases, J lost 4 bases, and 4 bases stayed unmatched. Per the germline V gene, CDR1 is KGHDR and CDR2 is SFDVKD. The CDR3: CATSDTGQGTEAFF. The CDR3 DNA reads as TGTGCCACCAGTGACACAGGACAGGGCACTGAAGCTTTCTTT.

This rearrangement joins TRBV7-2 to TRBJ2-3; D uncertain. This CDR3 is 16 amino acids long. CDR1 and CDR2 (germline): SGHTA, FQGNSA. V dropped 5 bases and J dropped 0 bases, with 15 bases sitting between them. The CDR3, as DNA: TGTGCCAGCAGCCCCCGACTGACACAAAGCACAGATACGCAGTATTTT. It translates to CASSPRLTQSTDTQYF.

This clonotype was counted many times. The rearrangement uses TRBV6-5 and TRBJ1-4; D is possibly TRBD1 (5 bases). With 5 bases removed from V and 16 bases from J, the gap between germline ends came to 14 bases. Germline CDR1 MNHEY, CDR2 SVGAGI. This CDR3 is built from 11 residues. The CDR3 nucleotides are TGTGCCAGCAGTCCCCTGAGGGGTCAGTTTTTT. Protein product: CASSPLRGQFF.

Of note for this clonotype: One end of the junction fails to match germline, which may point to a read error. The chain employs TRBV19 and TRBJ2-7; TRBD2 agrees at 11 bases. Germline V CDR1 and CDR2: LNHDA, SQIVND (reference sequence). The CDR3 is made up of 13 amino acids. CDR3 in DNA: TGTGGCAGTAGTAGCGGGAGGGCCTACGAGCAGTACTTC. Its protein product is CGSSSGRAYEQYF.

The chain links TRBV3-1 to TRBJ2-1, with D perhaps matching TRBD2 (6 bases). V was trimmed by 1 base and J by 3 bases, leaving 13 bases between them. Per the germline V gene, CDR1 is LGHDT and CDR2 is YNNKEL (reference sequence). This CDR3 has 16 residues. CDR3 sequence reads: CASSQGGDFFYNEQFF. The CDR3 DNA sequence: TGTGCCAGCAGCCAAGGGGGGGACTTCTTCTACAATGAGCAGTTCTTC.